Shown below are 27 T cell receptor beta chains from a single sample sequenced in a study of identical twins. TCRdb fed the 5' RACE reads into MiXCR, producing one record per CDR3 protein. The sample holds around 570,000 distinct CDR3 sequences, roughly 9.9% seen once. These data also featured in a second study, about yellow fever vaccine responses in identical twins.

The sample was PBMCs. These receptors all come from a young woman in good health.

This clonotype came up many times. CDR3 protein: CSARVPAGASYNEQFF. The CDR3 nucleotides are TGCAGTGCTAGAGTCCCAGCGGGCGCCTCCTACAATGAGCAGTTCTTC. The rearrangement links TRBV20-1 to TRBJ2-1; possible D gene TRBD2, 6 bases. Trimming pared 1 base from V and 0 bases from J, leaving 13 bases between. The CDR3 contains 16 residues. Germline-derived CDR1 and CDR2 are DFQATT and SNEGSKA (reference sequence).

V is TRBV4-3 and J is TRBJ2-1; D tentatively reads TRBD1 or TRBD2 (6 bases each). Germline-derived CDR1 and CDR2 are LGHNA and YSLEER. Trimming cost V 4 bases and J 6 bases, with 22 bases left between them. CDR3 length: 17 amino acids. CDR3 in amino acids: CASSPNTKQGLSNEQFF. The CDR3 nucleotides read TGCGCCAGCAGCCCGAACACGAAACAGGGACTCTCCAATGAGCAGTTCTTC.

The chain carries TRBV6-1 and TRBJ2-7; a weak D match, TRBD1 (6 bases). The CDR3 is 14 residues long. The ends were cut back, 4 bases at V and 4 bases at J, with 14 bases in the middle. In germline, CDR1 is MNHNS, CDR2 SASEGT. CDR3 sequence reads: CASSGTGTHYEQYF. The CDR3 DNA reads as TGTGCCAGCAGTGGAACCGGGACACATTACGAGCAGTACTTC.

This clonotype was detected ten times or more. The gene calls are TRBV20-1 and TRBJ1-5; a weak D match, TRBD1 (6 bases). Germline CDR1 and CDR2: DFQATT and SNEGSKA (reference sequence). Trimming cost V 0 bases and J 4 bases, with 16 bases left between them. The CDR3 runs to 16 residues. The CDR3 here is CSARDSGTLRNQPQHF. The CDR3 DNA sequence: TGCAGTGCTAGAGATTCCGGGACACTAAGAAATCAGCCCCAGCATTTT.

The chain joins TRBV5-1 to TRBJ2-1; D tentatively reads TRBD1 or TRBD2 (5 bases each). Per the germline V gene, CDR1 is SGHRS and CDR2 is YFSETQ. V lost 0 bases and J 2 bases, leaving 18 bases between the germline ends. The CDR3 has 18 residues. The CDR3, as DNA: TGCGCCAGCAGCTTGGGAGGGGCGCGCCGAGGGCCCTACAATGAGCAGTTCTTC. Translated, it gives CASSLGGARRGPYNEQFF.

This clonotype was found many times. This chain links TRBV28 with TRBJ2-7; D uncertain. The germline V gene has CDR1 MDHEN and CDR2 SYDVKM. V was trimmed by 6 bases and J by 3 bases, leaving 3 bases between them. The CDR3 totals 10 residues. The CDR3 DNA sequence: TGTGCCAGCAGCCTCTACGAGCAGTACTTC. Amino acids: CASSLYEQYF.

In this sample, this clonotype turned up many times. The J gene is TRBJ1-1, the V gene TRBV29-1; 7 bases map to TRBD1. The junction had 6 bases not matched to a gene; V was cut back by 7 bases and J by 4 bases. Germline loops: CDR1 SQVTM, CDR2 ANQGSEA. This CDR3 has 12 amino acids. This CDR3 reads CSGGGMGTEAFF. The CDR3, as DNA: TGCAGCGGAGGGGGCATGGGCACTGAAGCTTTCTTT.

The genes are TRBV7-2 and TRBJ1-1, with D unclear. V was pared by 2 bases and J by 6 bases, with 13 bases between. The CDR3 totals 14 residues. Germline CDR1 and CDR2: SGHTA and FQGNSA. CDR3 nucleotide sequence: TGTGCCAGCAGCTTATCCGGGGTCCGGGCTGAAGCTTTCTTT. This sequence encodes CASSLSGVRAEAFF.

The V gene is TRBV18, the J gene TRBJ2-5, with TRBD1 matching 7 bases. J lost 3 bases, V lost 2 bases, and 0 bases had no gene match. The CDR3 runs to 13 residues. Germline V CDR1 and CDR2: KGHSH, LQKENI. CDR3 DNA: TGTGCCAGCTCACCAGGACAGGAAGAGACCCAGTACTTC. This encodes CASSPGQEETQYF.

This clonotype has only a few counts. This chain joins TRBV2 and TRBJ2-7, with D possibly called TRBD1 or TRBD2 (5 bases each). Deletions cut 3 bases from V and 0 bases from J, with 12 bases between. This CDR3 is built from 15 residues. Per the germline V gene, CDR1 is SNHLY and CDR2 is FYNNEI. For the CDR3, the DNA is TGTGCCAGCAGTGAGGGACCGGGGACCTCCTACGAGCAGTACTTC. Translation gives CASSEGPGTSYEQYF.

This clonotype was counted at least ten times. This chain connects TRBV5-1 to TRBJ2-3; D is uncertain. Germline V gene data show CDR1 as SGHRS and CDR2 as YFSETQ. The CDR3 is made up of 14 amino acids. V lost 0 bases, J lost 1 base, and 6 bases lay in between. As DNA, the CDR3 is TGCGCCAGCAGCTTGGAGGGTCGCACAGATACGCAGTATTTT. Amino acids: CASSLEGRTDTQYF.

This clonotype was picked up one time. V gene TRBV7-6 combines with J gene TRBJ2-1; 8 bases fit TRBD2. The length of the CDR3 is 13 residues. Germline V gene data show CDR1 as SGHVS and CDR2 as FNYEAQ. With V trimmed by 10 bases and J by 4 bases, 6 bases remained unmatched. CDR3 residues: CAIVAGPYNEQFF. The CDR3 DNA reads TGTGCCATCGTAGCGGGGCCGTACAATGAGCAGTTCTTC. Variable domain in full (rest from reference TRBV7-6 and TRBJ2-1): GAGVSQSPRYKVTKRGQDVALRCDPISGHVSLYWYRQALGQGPEFLTYFNYEAQQDKSGLPNDRFSAERPEGSISTLTIQRTEQRDSAMYRCAIVAGPYNEQFFGPGTRLTVL.

This clonotype was counted a few times. This chain links TRBV27 with TRBJ2-3, with 10 positions matching TRBD2. Trimming cost V 6 bases and J 4 bases; bases outside gene matches: 4. The CDR3 totals 14 residues. The V gene's germline CDR1 is MNHEY and CDR2 SMNVEV (reference sequence). CDR3 nucleotide sequence: TGTGCCAGCAGCCCACTAGCGGGATCAGATACGCAGTATTTT. It translates to CASSPLAGSDTQYF.

The V call is TRBV28, the J call TRBJ2-7; D tentatively reads TRBD1 or TRBD2 (5 bases each). Germline CDR1 reads MDHEN; CDR2 reads SYDVKM. The CDR3 has 15 residues. Trimming removed 4 bases at V and 4 bases at J, with 17 bases between. CDR3 sequence (DNA): TGTGCCAGCAGTTCCCACGGGACGGGGAATTACGAGCAGTACTTC. It specifies CASSSHGTGNYEQYF.

This clonotype was picked up a small number of times. The chain recombines TRBV4-3 with TRBJ2-7; D possibly corresponds to TRBD2 (6 bases). There are 14 residues in the CDR3. Germline V CDR1 and CDR2: LGHNA, YSLEER. Trimming removed 2 bases from V and 1 base from J, with 9 bases in between. CDR3 in amino acids: CASSQTGTSYEQYF. CDR3 sequence (DNA): TGCGCCAGCAGCCAAACGGGGACTTCCTACGAGCAGTACTTC.

The chain has TRBV12-5 and TRBJ2-2; D ambiguous. CDR1 LGHNT and CDR2 FRNRAP come from the germline V gene. The CDR3 has 16 residues. Trimming cost V 0 bases and J 1 base, with 9 bases left between them. The CDR3 loop reads CASGLVLGRNTGELFF. The CDR3 DNA sequence: TGTGCTAGTGGTTTGGTACTGGGTCGGAACACCGGGGAGCTGTTTTTT.

In this sample, this clonotype turned up many times. The rearrangement joins TRBV5-1 to TRBJ1-2; 7 nucleotides agree with TRBD1. Per the germline V gene, CDR1 is SGHRS and CDR2 is YFSETQ. The V and J ends lost 2 bases and 7 bases, in that order; junction bases with no gene match: 2. This CDR3 spans 12 amino acids. CDR3 sequence reads: CASSLGDSGYTF. The CDR3 coding sequence is TGCGCCAGCAGCTTAGGGGACAGTGGCTACACCTTC.

In its sample, this clonotype was seen many times. The chain recombines TRBV29-1 with TRBJ2-7; 9 positions match TRBD2. CDR1 and CDR2 from the germline V gene are SQVTM and ANQGSEA. CDR3 length: 13 amino acids. V lost 3 bases to trimming and J lost 3 bases; unmatched junction nucleotides: 3. The CDR3 DNA sequence: TGCAGCGTTGAGGCTAGCGGGGTCTACGAGCAGTACTTC. Translation gives CSVEASGVYEQYF.

This clonotype was counted a few times. The genes are TRBV7-8 and TRBJ2-1; D ambiguous. This CDR3 comprises 14 residues. The germline V gene has CDR1 SGHVS and CDR2 FQNEAQ. The V end was cut by 0 bases, the J end by 6 bases, with 9 bases between. CDR3 sequence reads: CASSLAPTSNEQFF. The CDR3 DNA reads TGTGCCAGCAGCTTAGCTCCCACTTCCAATGAGCAGTTCTTC.

The J gene is TRBJ2-7, the V gene TRBV20-1; no clear D. Trimming shortened V by 0 bases and J by 3 bases, and 12 bases separated the two germline ends. The CDR3 has 14 residues. CDR1 and CDR2 from the germline V gene are DFQATT and SNEGSKA (reference sequence). As DNA, the CDR3 is TGCAGTGCTAGAGATAACAAAAATTACTACGAGCAGTACTTC. Translating it yields CSARDNKNYYEQYF.

This clonotype turned up a few times. The rearrangement uses TRBV20-1 and TRBJ2-2; 7 bases fit TRBD1. Per the germline V gene, CDR1 is DFQATT and CDR2 is SNEGSKA (reference sequence). The CDR3 extends over 17 amino acids. V lost 3 bases to trimming and J lost 0 bases; unmatched junction nucleotides: 10. The CDR3 sequence is CSARSESGTANTGELFF. The CDR3 DNA is TGCAGTGCTAGGTCCGAATCCGGGACAGCGAACACCGGGGAGCTGTTTTTT.

This clonotype was counted only a few times. This rearrangement joins TRBV3-1 to TRBJ2-7, with 9 bases identical to TRBD2. The CDR3 sequence is 14 residues long. Germline lookup yields CDR1 LGHDT and CDR2 YNNKEL (reference sequence). Trimming cost V 1 base and J 6 bases; bases outside gene matches: 4. The DNA for the CDR3 is TGTGCCAGCAGCCAAGGGTTAGCGGGGGTCGAGCAGTACTTC. Translation: CASSQGLAGVEQYF.

This clonotype was counted a few times. The rearrangement links TRBV20-1 to TRBJ2-7, with D possibly being TRBD1 or TRBD2 (5 bases each). This CDR3 region has 14 residues. V lost 3 bases and J 2 bases, leaving 14 bases between the germline ends. CDR1 is DFQATT, CDR2 SNEGSKA, per germline (reference sequence). The CDR3, as DNA: TGCAGTGCTAGTGTTCTGGTGGGGGCCTACGAGCAGTACTTC. The encoded protein is CSASVLVGAYEQYF.

This clonotype was counted only a few times. This rearrangement joins TRBV6-6 to TRBJ2-1; no clear D. V lost 1 base to trimming and J lost 9 bases, with 7 bases between them. This CDR3 is 12 amino acids long. CDR1 and CDR2 from the germline V gene are MNHNY and SVGAGI (reference sequence). The CDR3 nucleotides are TGTGCCAGCAGTTACTTGACTCTTGAGCAGTTCTTC. It translates to CASSYLTLEQFF.

This clonotype came up a few times. J is TRBJ1-6 and V is TRBV5-1; weak D call: TRBD1 (5 bases). Germline lookup yields CDR1 SGHRS and CDR2 YFSETQ. The CDR3 sequence is 16 residues long. V gave up 4 bases and J gave up 6 bases, with 17 bases separating them. The CDR3: CASSQSGLTLNSPLHF. CDR3 in DNA: TGCGCCAGCAGCCAGTCGGGACTGACGCTTAATTCACCCCTCCACTTT.

This clonotype has a handful of counts. This chain links TRBV2 with TRBJ2-6, with D uncertain. In germline, CDR1 is SNHLY, CDR2 FYNNEI. The CDR3 contains 15 residues. V was cut by 6 bases and J by 0 bases, with 9 bases left in between. CDR3 residues: CASRDRSSGANVLTF. In DNA, the CDR3 is TGTGCCAGCAGGGATCGGTCCTCTGGGGCCAACGTCCTGACTTTC. Together with reference TRBV2 and TRBJ2-6, the CDR3 gives the full variable domain: EPEVTQTPSHQVTQMGQEVILRCVPISNHLYFYWYRQILGQKVEFLVSFYNNEISEKSEIFDDQFSVERPDGSNFTLKIRSTKLEDSAMYFCASRDRSSGANVLTFGAGSRLTVL.

This chain uses TRBV28 with TRBJ2-2; 8 bases line up with TRBD2. CDR1 is MDHEN and CDR2 is SYDVKM in the germline V gene. With 3 bases clipped from V and 5 bases from J, the junction kept 5 bases outside the gene matches. The CDR3 runs to 15 residues. CDR3 bases: TGTGCCAGCAGTTTCGGGGGGGCCCGGACCGGGGAGCTGTTTTTT. Protein sequence: CASSFGGARTGELFF.